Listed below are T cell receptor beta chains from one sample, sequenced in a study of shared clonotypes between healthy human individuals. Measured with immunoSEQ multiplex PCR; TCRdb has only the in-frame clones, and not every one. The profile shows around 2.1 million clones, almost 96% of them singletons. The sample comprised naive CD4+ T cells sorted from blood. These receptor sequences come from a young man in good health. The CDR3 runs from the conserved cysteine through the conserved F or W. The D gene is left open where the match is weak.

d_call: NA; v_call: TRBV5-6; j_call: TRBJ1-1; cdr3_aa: CASSLVALNTEAFF
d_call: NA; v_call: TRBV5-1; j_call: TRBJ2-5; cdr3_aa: CASSLAVDFLQTQYF
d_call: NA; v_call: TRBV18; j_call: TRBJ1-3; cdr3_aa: CASSPRQGSSGNTIYF
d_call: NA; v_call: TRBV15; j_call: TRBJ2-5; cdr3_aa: CATSRDKAALQETQYF
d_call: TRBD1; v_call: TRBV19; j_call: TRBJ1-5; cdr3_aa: CASRDGGQGSNQPQHF
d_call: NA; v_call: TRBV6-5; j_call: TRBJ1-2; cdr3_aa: CASSRIGQIQGYTF
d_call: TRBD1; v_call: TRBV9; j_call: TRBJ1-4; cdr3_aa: CASSTKLVGLTGVEKLFF
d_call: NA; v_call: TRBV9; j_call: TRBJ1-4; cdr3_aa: CASSVGVSEARPTNEKLFF
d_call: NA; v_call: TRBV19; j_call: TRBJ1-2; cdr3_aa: CASRPTGPSPNYGYTF
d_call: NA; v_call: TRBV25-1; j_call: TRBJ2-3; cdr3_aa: CASSELFSGLLSTDTQYF
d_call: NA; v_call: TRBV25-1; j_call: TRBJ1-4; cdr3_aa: CASSESLSLREKLFF
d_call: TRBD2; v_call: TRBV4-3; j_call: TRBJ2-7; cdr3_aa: CASSQVGSSGFYEQYF
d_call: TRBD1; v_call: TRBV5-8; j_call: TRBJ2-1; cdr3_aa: CASSSPGQGAGEQFF
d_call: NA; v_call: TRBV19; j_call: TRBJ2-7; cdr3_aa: CASSIGRGTPGSYEQYF
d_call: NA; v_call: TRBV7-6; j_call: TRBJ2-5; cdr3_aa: CASRHDRQIQETQYF
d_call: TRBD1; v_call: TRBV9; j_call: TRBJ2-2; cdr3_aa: CASSATGTANTGELFF
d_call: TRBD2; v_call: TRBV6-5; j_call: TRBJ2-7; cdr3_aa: CASSYSAGGPQYEQYF
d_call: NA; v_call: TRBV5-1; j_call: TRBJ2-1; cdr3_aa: CASSPLQDYNEQFF
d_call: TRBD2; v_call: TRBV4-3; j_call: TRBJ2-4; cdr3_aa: CASSQVAGVIAKNIQYF
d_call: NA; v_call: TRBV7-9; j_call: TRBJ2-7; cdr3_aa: CASSLGQNSYEQYF
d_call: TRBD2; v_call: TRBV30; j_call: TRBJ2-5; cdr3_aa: CAWSARTSVYVYGETQYF
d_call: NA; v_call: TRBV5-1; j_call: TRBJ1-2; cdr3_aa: CASSLADVNYGYTF
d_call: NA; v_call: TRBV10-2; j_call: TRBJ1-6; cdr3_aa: CASSESRNSPLHF
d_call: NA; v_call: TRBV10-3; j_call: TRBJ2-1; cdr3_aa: CAISESKEQFF
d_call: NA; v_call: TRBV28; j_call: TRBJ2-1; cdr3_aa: CASSLTGSYNEQFF
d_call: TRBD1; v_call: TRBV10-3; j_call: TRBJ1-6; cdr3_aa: CAIRDALGQGANSPLHF
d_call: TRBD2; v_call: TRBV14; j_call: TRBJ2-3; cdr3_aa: CASRLAGGQTDTQYF
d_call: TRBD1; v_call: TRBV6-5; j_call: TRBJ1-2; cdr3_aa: CASSQLDRVYGYTF
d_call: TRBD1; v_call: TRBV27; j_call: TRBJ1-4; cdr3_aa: CASSQGALQNEKLFF
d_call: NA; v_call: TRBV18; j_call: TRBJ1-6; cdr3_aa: CASSPPGAGLNSPLHF
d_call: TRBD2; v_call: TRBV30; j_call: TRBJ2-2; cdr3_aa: CAWKASGTGELFF
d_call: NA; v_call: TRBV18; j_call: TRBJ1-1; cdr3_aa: CASSPPSTSFGSAAFF
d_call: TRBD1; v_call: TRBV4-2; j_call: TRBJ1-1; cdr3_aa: CASSQLTGRNTEAFF
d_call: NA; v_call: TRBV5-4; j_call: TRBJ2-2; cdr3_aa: CASSLGLTGELFF